This TCR beta chain came from a study of control samples from healthy donors and cancer patients. Some clones are missing from TCRdb's copy, which holds only in-frame ones; the method was immunoSEQ multiplex PCR. The sample consists of 160,000 or so clones, around 94% of them appearing once. The CDR3 is made up of 15 amino acids. In germline, CDR1 is SQVTM, CDR2 ANQGSEA. V dropped 4 bases and J dropped 9; count of bases not matched to a gene: 12. The receptor comes from a man aged 60-69 years with colorectal cancer. The sequenced material came from PBMCs. The chain couples TRBV29-1 to TRBJ2-1; 10 positions agree with TRBD1. The CDR3 loop reads CSVGTGTGVWGEQFF. The CDR3 DNA sequence: TGCAGCGTTGGGACCGGGACAGGGGTCTGGGGTGAGCAGTTCTTC.